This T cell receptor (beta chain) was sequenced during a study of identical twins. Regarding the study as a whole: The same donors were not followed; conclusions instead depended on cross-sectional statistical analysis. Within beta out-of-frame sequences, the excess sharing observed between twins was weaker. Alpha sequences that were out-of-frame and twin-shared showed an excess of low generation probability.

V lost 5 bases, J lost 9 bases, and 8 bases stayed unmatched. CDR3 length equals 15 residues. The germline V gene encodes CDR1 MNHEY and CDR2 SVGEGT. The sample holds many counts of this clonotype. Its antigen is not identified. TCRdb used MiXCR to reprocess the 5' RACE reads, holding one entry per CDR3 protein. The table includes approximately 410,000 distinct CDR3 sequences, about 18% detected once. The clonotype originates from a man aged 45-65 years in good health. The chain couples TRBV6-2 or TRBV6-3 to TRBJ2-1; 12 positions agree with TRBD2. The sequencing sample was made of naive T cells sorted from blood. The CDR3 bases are TGTGCCAGCAGTACCGGGACTAGCGGGTTTGGTGAGCAGTTCTTC. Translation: CASSTGTSGFGEQFF.